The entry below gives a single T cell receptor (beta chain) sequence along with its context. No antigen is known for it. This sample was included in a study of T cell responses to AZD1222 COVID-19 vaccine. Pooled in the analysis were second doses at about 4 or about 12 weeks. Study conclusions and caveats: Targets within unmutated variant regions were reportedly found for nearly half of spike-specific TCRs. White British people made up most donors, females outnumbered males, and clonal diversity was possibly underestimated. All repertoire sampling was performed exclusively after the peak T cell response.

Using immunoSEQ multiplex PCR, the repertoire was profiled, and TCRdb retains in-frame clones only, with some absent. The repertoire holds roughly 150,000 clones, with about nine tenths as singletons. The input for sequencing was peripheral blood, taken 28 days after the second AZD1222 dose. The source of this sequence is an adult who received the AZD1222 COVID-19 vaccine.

The CDR3 DNA is TGCGCCAGCAGCCTCCAGGACACTAAAAACTATGGCTACACCTTC. It yields the protein CASSLQDTKNYGYTF. The chain recombines TRBV4-1 with TRBJ1-2; perhaps TRBD1 as D (5 bases). The CDR3 loop spans 15 amino acids. Germline V gene data show CDR1 as MGHRA and CDR2 as YSYEKL. V lost 4 bases, J lost 2 bases, and 14 bases lay in between.